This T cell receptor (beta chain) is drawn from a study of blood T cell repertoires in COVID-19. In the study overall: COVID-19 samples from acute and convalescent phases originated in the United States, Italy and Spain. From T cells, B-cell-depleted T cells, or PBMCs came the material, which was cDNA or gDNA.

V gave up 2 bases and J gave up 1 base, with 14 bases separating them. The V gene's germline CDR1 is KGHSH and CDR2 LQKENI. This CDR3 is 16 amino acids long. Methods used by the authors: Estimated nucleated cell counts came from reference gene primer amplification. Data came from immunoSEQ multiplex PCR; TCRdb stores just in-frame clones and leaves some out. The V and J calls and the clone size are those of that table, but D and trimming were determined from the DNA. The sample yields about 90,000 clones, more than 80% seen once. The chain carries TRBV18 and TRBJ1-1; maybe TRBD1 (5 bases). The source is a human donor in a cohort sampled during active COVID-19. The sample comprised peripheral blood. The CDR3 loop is CASSPWEGYANTEAFF. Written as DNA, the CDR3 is TGTGCCAGCTCACCATGGGAGGGGTATGCGAACACTGAAGCTTTCTTT.